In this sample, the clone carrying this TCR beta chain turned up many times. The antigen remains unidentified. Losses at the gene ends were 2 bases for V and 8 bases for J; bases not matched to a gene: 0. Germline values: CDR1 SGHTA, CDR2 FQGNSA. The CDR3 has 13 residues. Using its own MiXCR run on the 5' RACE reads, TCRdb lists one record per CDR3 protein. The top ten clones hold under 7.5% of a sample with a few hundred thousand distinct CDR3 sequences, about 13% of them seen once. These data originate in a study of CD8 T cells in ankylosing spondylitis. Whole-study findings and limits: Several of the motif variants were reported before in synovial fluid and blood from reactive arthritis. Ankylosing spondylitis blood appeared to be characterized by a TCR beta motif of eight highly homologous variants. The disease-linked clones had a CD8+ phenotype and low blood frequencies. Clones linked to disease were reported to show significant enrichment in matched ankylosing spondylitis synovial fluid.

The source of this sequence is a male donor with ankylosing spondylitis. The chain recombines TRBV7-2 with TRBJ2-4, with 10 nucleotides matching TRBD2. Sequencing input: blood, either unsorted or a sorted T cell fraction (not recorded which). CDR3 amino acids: CASSLLAGDIQYF. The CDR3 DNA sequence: TGTGCCAGCAGCTTACTAGCGGGAGACATTCAGTACTTC. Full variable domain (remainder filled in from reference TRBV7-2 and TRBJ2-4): GAGVSQSPSNKVTEKGKDVELRCDPISGHTALYWYRQSLGQGLEFLIYFQGNSAPDKSGLPSDRFSAERTGGSVSTLTIQRTQQEDSAVYLCASSLLAGDIQYFGAGTRLSVL.